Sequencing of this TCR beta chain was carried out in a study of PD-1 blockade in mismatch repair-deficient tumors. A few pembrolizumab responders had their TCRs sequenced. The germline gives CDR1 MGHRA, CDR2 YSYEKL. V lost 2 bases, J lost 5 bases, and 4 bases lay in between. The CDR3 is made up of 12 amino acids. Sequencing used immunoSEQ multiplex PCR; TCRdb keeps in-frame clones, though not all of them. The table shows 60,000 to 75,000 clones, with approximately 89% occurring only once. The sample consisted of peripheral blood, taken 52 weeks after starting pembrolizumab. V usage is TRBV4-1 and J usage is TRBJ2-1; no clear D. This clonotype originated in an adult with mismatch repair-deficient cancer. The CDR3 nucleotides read TGCGCCAGCAGCCAAACGGACAATGAGCAGTTCTTC. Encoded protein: CASSQTDNEQFF.